These 14 T cell receptor beta chains originate from one sample sequenced in a study of beta chain features in type 1 diabetes. For these TCRs, the target antigens are not known. Study-wide points: Type 1 diabetes patients had TCRB CDR3s that were shorter (moderately but significantly so) in all four CD4+ subsets.

Expressed TCRB transcripts got sequenced, as all isolated RNA was reverse transcribed. The repertoire was sequenced with immunoSEQ multiplex PCR; TCRdb's copy has only in-frame clones and lacks some. The sample carries hundreds of thousands of clones, 13% to 15% recorded once. Sequencing used naive CD4+ T cells from blood. The receptor set was obtained from a man under 40 with type 1 diabetes.

This clone has just a few counts. V is TRBV5-1 and J is TRBJ2-7, with TRBD2 matching 7 bases. Trimming removed 0 bases from V and 3 bases from J; junction bases left unmatched: 3. CDR3 size: 14 residues. Germline CDR1 is SGHRS and CDR2 is YFSETQ. The CDR3 DNA reads TGCGCCAGCAGCTTGGGACTAGCCCGCTACGAGCAGTACTTC. Translating gives CASSLGLARYEQYF.

This clone occurred a few times. This chain uses TRBV15 with TRBJ2-3, with 7 bases that match TRBD1. This CDR3 region has 14 residues. J lost 3 bases, V lost 5 bases, and 5 bases had no gene match. Per germline, CDR1 LNHNV and CDR2 YYDKDF (reference sequence). CDR3 sequence (DNA): TGTGCCACCAGCTTGCGGACAGGTACAGATACGCAGTATTTT. Protein sequence: CATSLRTGTDTQYF. The complete variable domain, with remaining parts taken from reference TRBV15 and TRBJ2-3, reads DAMVIQNPRYQVTQFGKPVTLSCSQTLNHNVMYWYQQKSSQAPKLLFHYYDKDFNNEADTPDNFQSRRPNTSFCFLDIRSPGLGDTAMYLCATSLRTGTDTQYFGPGTRLTVL.

This clone was seen only a few times. The rearrangement joins TRBV5-1 to TRBJ2-7, with TRBD1 identical over 9 bases. The CDR3 is made up of 15 amino acids. Germline assignment: CDR1 SGHRS and CDR2 YFSETQ. After removal of 4 bases from V and 5 bases from J, the junction contained 10 bases not matched to a gene. The CDR3: CASSQTGTGFNEQYF. In nucleotides, the CDR3 is TGCGCCAGCAGCCAGACCGGGACAGGGTTTAACGAGCAGTACTTC. Looking up the rest from reference TRBV5-1 and TRBJ2-7 gives the full variable domain: KAGVTQTPRYLIKTRGQQVTLSCSPISGHRSVSWYQQTPGQGLQFLFEYFSETQRNKGNFPGRFSGRQFSNSRSEMNVSTLELGDSALYLCASSQTGTGFNEQYFGPGTRLTVT.

About this clone: Other DNA sequences in the same sample also yield this CDR3. J is TRBJ2-3 and V is TRBV7-9, with D perhaps matching TRBD2 (5 bases). Germline lookup yields CDR1 SEHNR and CDR2 FQNEAQ (reference sequence). This CDR3 has 14 amino acids. With 2 bases removed from V and 0 bases from J, the gap between germline ends came to 6 bases. The CDR3 coding sequence is TGTGCCAGCAGCTTAAGAGGGAGCACAGATACGCAGTATTTT. It codes for CASSLRGSTDTQYF.

A few counts support this clone. The chain recombines TRBV19 with TRBJ1-5, with 10 bases lining up with TRBD1. CDR3 size: 15 residues. The germline CDR1 and CDR2 sequences are LNHDA and SQIVND (reference sequence). The V gene end was trimmed by 5 bases and the J gene end by 4 bases; junction bases not matched to a gene: 5. Here the CDR3 DNA reads TGTGCCAGTAGTCCCCGGACAGGGGGGAATCAGCCCCAGCATTTT. Its protein is CASSPRTGGNQPQHF. Full variable domain (missing parts from reference TRBV19 and TRBJ1-5): DGGITQSPKYLFRKEGQNVTLSCEQNLNHDAMYWYRQDPGQGLRLIYYSQIVNDFQKGDIAEGYSVSREKKESFPLTVTSAQKNPTAFYLCASSPRTGGNQPQHFGDGTRLSIL.

This chain uses TRBV30 with TRBJ2-1; D possibly corresponds to TRBD2 (6 bases). Trimming took 0 bases from V and 5 from J, leaving 14 bases between them. Germline loops: CDR1 GTSNPN, CDR2 SVGIG (reference sequence). This CDR3 comprises 15 residues. The CDR3 here is CAWSVGVSGHNEQFF. The CDR3 coding sequence is TGTGCCTGGAGTGTTGGAGTTAGCGGCCACAATGAGCAGTTCTTC.

This clone showed up just a few times. The chain uses TRBV4-3 and TRBJ2-7, with 7 positions matching TRBD1. The CDR3 is 19 amino acids. V dropped 2 bases and J dropped 4; count of bases not matched to a gene: 20. The germline CDR1 and CDR2 sequences are LGHNA and YSLEER. CDR3 amino acids: CASSQKVTGITGGSYEQYF. The CDR3 DNA reads TGCGCCAGCAGCCAAAAGGTGACAGGGATTACCGGTGGTTCGTACGAGCAGTACTTC.

V and J are TRBV28 and TRBJ2-1, with D maybe TRBD1 (7 bases). Trimming removed 5 bases from V and 12 bases from J, with 20 bases in between. CDR3 length equals 14 residues. Per germline, CDR1 MDHEN and CDR2 SYDVKM. Written as DNA, the CDR3 is TGTGCCAGCAGTCCGGGGGACAGTAGGTTCATGCAGTTCTTC. Translated: CASSPGDSRFMQFF.

This clone occurred a few times. This specimen includes other DNA sequences encoding the same CDR3. The chain carries TRBV5-1 and TRBJ1-1; D gene uncertain. Germline CDR1 is SGHRS and CDR2 is YFSETQ. This CDR3 is 13 amino acids long. V lost 1 base to trimming and J lost 1 base, with 5 bases between them. CDR3 in amino acids: CASSLRGNTEAFF. CDR3 DNA: TGCGCCAGCAGCTTGCGGGGGAACACTGAAGCTTTCTTT.

This clone was seen a handful of times. The chain carries TRBV6-6 and TRBJ2-2; a possible D gene is TRBD2 (6 bases). The germline CDR1 and CDR2 sequences are MNHNY and SVGAGI (reference sequence). This CDR3 comprises 13 residues. V lost 4 bases and J 3 bases, leaving 6 bases between the germline ends. The CDR3 loop is CASSWGDTGELFF. The CDR3 coding sequence is TGTGCCAGCAGTTGGGGGGACACCGGGGAGCTGTTTTTT.

The chain uses TRBV7-2 and TRBJ1-3; D unclear. Per germline, CDR1 SGHTA and CDR2 FQGNSA. The CDR3 extends over 15 amino acids. With 1 base removed from V and 2 bases from J, the gap between germline ends came to 9 bases. CDR3 sequence (DNA): TGTGCCAGCAGCTTAGTAGGACTCGCTGGAAACACCATATATTTT. Residues: CASSLVGLAGNTIYF.

There are a few counts of this clone. The chain links TRBV5-1 to TRBJ1-1; no firm D call. Germline V CDR1 and CDR2: SGHRS, YFSETQ. The CDR3 is made up of 13 amino acids. Trimming cost V 0 bases and J 1 base, with 4 bases left between them. The CDR3 reads CASSLAENTEAFF. The CDR3 bases are TGCGCCAGCAGCTTGGCAGAGAACACTGAAGCTTTCTTT.

This clone came up a few times. The chain carries TRBV5-1 and TRBJ2-2; TRBD2 aligns across 9 bases. Germline CDR1 SGHRS, CDR2 YFSETQ. This CDR3 contains 15 residues. Losses at the gene ends were 4 bases for V and 7 bases for J; bases not matched to a gene: 8. The CDR3 nucleotides read TGCGCCAGCAGCATCGTAGCGGGAGTGGTCGGGGAGCTGTTTTTT. Its translation is CASSIVAGVVGELFF.

The V call is TRBV4-3, the J call TRBJ1-2; possibly TRBD1 for D (5 bases). The germline V and J ends were trimmed by 1 base and 4 bases, with 7 bases remaining between them. This CDR3 is built from 13 residues. Germline CDR1 LGHNA, CDR2 YSLEER. CDR3 DNA sequence: TGCGCCAGCAGCCAAGGACAGTTCTATGGCTACACCTTC. Encoded protein: CASSQGQFYGYTF.